Here is one T cell receptor (beta chain) with its context. Its specificity is not known. As to time point: newly diagnosed GD, antithyroid drugs for less than 3 months. Preparation of the TCR library used RNA extracted from PBMCs. Arm-PCR of CDR3 regions with iRepertoire HTBI primers generated TCR beta libraries. TCRdb itself ran the multiplex PCR reads through MiXCR, one entry per CDR3 protein. Here the sample spans hundreds of thousands of distinct CDR3 sequences, about 15% being singletons. The CDR3 is 14 amino acids. CDR1 is SGHTA and CDR2 is FQGNSA in the germline V gene. V was cut by 3 bases and J by 4 bases, with 11 bases left in between. The data originate from a study of regulatory T cells in long-lasting Graves disease. General study results and limits: Among samples with persistent disease, TRBV28, TRBJ1-2 and TRBJ2-5 were favored. The work looked only at peripheral blood and did not look at thyroid tissue.

These data were likewise used in another study, on T cells in Graves' hyperthyroidism and ophthalmopathy. As reported in that work: The model anticipated ophthalmopathy a median around 6 months pre-onset.

The TCR was taken from a woman aged 25 to 39 with Graves disease. The chain carries TRBV7-2 and TRBJ2-3; D is unresolved. The starting material was peripheral blood mononuclear cells (PBMCs), obtained at new diagnosis, from a patient treated with antithyroid drugs. CDR3 bases: TGTGCCAGCAGCTTGAGCCAGCGAGCAGATACGCAGTATTTT. It translates to CASSLSQRADTQYF. The entire variable domain, with the rest obtained from reference TRBV7-2 and TRBJ2-3, is as follows: GAGVSQSPSNKVTEKGKDVELRCDPISGHTALYWYRQSLGQGLEFLIYFQGNSAPDKSGLPSDRFSAERTGGSVSTLTIQRTQQEDSAVYLCASSLSQRADTQYFGPGTRLTVL.